These 24 T cell receptor beta chains originate from one sample sequenced in a study of CD8+ T cells in alopecia areata (dated by TCRdb to the late 2010s). Sample time point, as interpreted from the label and publication: about 5 months on oral tofacitinib. Explained via the paper, the treatment or condition label denotes: oral pan-JAK inhibitor, 5-10 mg twice daily. Receptor libraries were prepared by the immunoSEQ multiplex PCR assay. RNA was extracted from all samples and reverse transcribed into cDNA, which served as template for TCR sequencing. TCRdb provides this immuneACCESS table in a form limited to in-frame rearrangements. Some clones are lacking; in checked studies, under half of them reflect an unresolved V gene, and why the rest are absent is not known. A total of 250,000 to 300,000 clones appear in this sample, over 45% of them only once. The ten largest clones add up to under 2% of the sample.

Sequences were derived from CD4+ T cells sorted from blood, sampled at week 24, from a patient treated with tofacitinib. The receptors here all came from a human donor with alopecia areata.

This chain links TRBV30 with TRBJ2-3, with unresolved D. The CDR3 loop spans 15 amino acids. Trimming took off 0 bases at V and 4 bases at J, with 14 bases between the two ends. Germline CDR1 GTSNPN, CDR2 SVGIG (reference sequence). The CDR3 is CAWSVGSPAPDTQYF. The CDR3 region has the DNA TGTGCCTGGAGTGTAGGGTCCCCAGCCCCAGATACGCAGTATTTT.

In this sample, this clone turned up many times. This sequence joins TRBV5-6 and TRBJ1-2, with D perhaps TRBD1 (5 bases). The length of the CDR3 is 13 residues. Germline V CDR1 and CDR2: SGHDT, YYEEEE. Trimming removed 3 bases at V and 4 bases at J, with 10 bases between. The CDR3 region is CASSSSGPYGYTF. The CDR3 DNA reads as TGTGCCAGCAGCTCCTCGGGGCCCTATGGCTACACCTTC. Supplemented by reference TRBV5-6 and TRBJ1-2, the full variable domain reads DAGVTQSPTHLIKTRGQQVTLRCSPKSGHDTVSWYQQALGQGPQFIFQYYEEEERQRGNFPDRFSGHQFPNYSSELNVNALLLGDSALYLCASSSSGPYGYTFGSGTRLTVV.

In this sample, this clone turned up once. J is TRBJ1-5 and V is TRBV5-4; TRBD1 matches 10 bases. This CDR3 has 18 residues. V was pared by 8 bases and J by 0 bases, with 14 bases of the junction left unmatched. Germline V gene lookup returns CDR1 SGHNT and CDR2 YYREEE (reference sequence). This CDR3 is CAREDRGLASVSNQPQHF. The CDR3 DNA follows: TGTGCCAGGGAAGACAGGGGGCTTGCGTCGGTTAGCAATCAGCCCCAGCATTTT.

This clone was observed at least ten times. The CDR3 here is CATSQGGYEQFF. In DNA, the CDR3 is TGTGCCACCAGCCAGGGGGGCTATGAGCAGTTCTTC. This chain connects TRBV15 to TRBJ2-1; perhaps TRBD1 as D (7 bases). CDR1 is LNHNV and CDR2 is YYDKDF in the germline V gene (reference sequence). V lost 5 bases, J lost 8 bases, and 10 bases lay in between. The CDR3 covers 12 residues.

V gene TRBV30 combines with J gene TRBJ1-2; tentatively, D is TRBD1 (5 bases). V was trimmed by 4 bases and J by 3 bases, leaving 12 bases between them. CDR1 is GTSNPN, CDR2 SVGIG, per germline (reference sequence). This CDR3 has 13 amino acids. CDR3 bases: TGTGCCTGGAAGGGGCAGGGCGACTATGGCTACACCTTC. Translation: CAWKGQGDYGYTF.

This chain connects TRBV28 to TRBJ2-1; 11 bases map to TRBD2. CDR1 is MDHEN, CDR2 SYDVKM, per germline. The trim removed 7 bases at V and 6 bases at J, leaving 8 bases unmatched. There are 15 residues in the CDR3. DNA of the CDR3: TGTGCCAGCACTCTCCTAGCGGGGGGCATCAATGAGCAGTTCTTC. Translating gives CASTLLAGGINEQFF.

Notes on this clone: Other nucleotide sequences in the sample specify the same CDR3. The chain carries TRBV30 and TRBJ1-1; D is unresolved. The CDR3 sequence is 12 residues long. CDR1 and CDR2 from the germline V gene are GTSNPN and SVGIG (reference sequence). V was cut by 2 bases and J by 1 base, with 5 bases left in between. The CDR3 sequence: CAWSQTNTEAFF. CDR3 DNA sequence: TGTGCCTGGAGTCAAACGAACACTGAAGCTTTCTTT. The full variable domain, rest sourced from reference TRBV30 and TRBJ1-1, is SQTIHQWPATLVQPVGSPLSLECTVEGTSNPNLYWYRQAAGRGLQLLFYSVGIGQISSEVPQNLSASRPQDRQFILSSKKLLLSDSGFYLCAWSQTNTEAFFGQGTRLTVV.

The sample holds a few counts of this clone. V is TRBV29-1 and J is TRBJ2-7; TRBD1 matches 7 bases. The CDR3 sequence is 13 residues long. Trimming at V came to 7 bases and at J to 5 bases, leaving 11 bases not matched to a gene. Germline V gene sequence: CDR1 SQVTM, CDR2 ANQGSEA. This CDR3 is CSASTGAAHEQYF. For the CDR3, the DNA is TGCAGCGCTAGCACAGGGGCCGCCCACGAGCAGTACTTC.

Only a few counts were recorded for this clone. The genes are TRBV29-1 and TRBJ2-1; 8 nucleotides line up with TRBD1. The CDR3 totals 15 residues. CDR1 is SQVTM, CDR2 ANQGSEA, per germline. V was clipped by 6 bases and J by 7 bases; unmatched bases: 14. The CDR3 region is CSVQKQGGRGNEQFF. CDR3 nucleotide sequence: TGCAGCGTCCAAAAACAGGGGGGAAGAGGGAATGAGCAGTTCTTC.

The rearrangement uses TRBV30 and TRBJ2-7, with D perhaps TRBD2 (5 bases). CDR3 length equals 12 residues. The germline V and J ends were trimmed by 2 bases and 3 bases, with 8 bases remaining between them. Germline-derived CDR1 and CDR2 are GTSNPN and SVGIG (reference sequence). Here the CDR3 reads CAWSTGVYEQYF. Written as DNA, the CDR3 is TGTGCCTGGAGTACCGGGGTCTACGAGCAGTACTTC.

The rearrangement links TRBV29-1 to TRBJ1-1; possible D gene TRBD1, 5 bases. Trimming cost V 7 bases and J 4 bases, with 10 bases left between them. This CDR3 comprises 11 residues. Germline V lookup: CDR1 SQVTM, CDR2 ANQGSEA. CDR3 loop: CSGVRGTEAFF. DNA for the CDR3: TGCAGCGGGGTGAGGGGCACTGAAGCTTTCTTT.

The sample holds a few counts of this clone. CDR3 loop: CAIRAAGTTETGELFF. Written as DNA, the CDR3 is TGTGCCATCAGAGCCGCAGGGACCACAGAGACCGGGGAGCTGTTTTTT. V and J are TRBV10-3 and TRBJ2-2; D could derive from TRBD1 or TRBD2 (5 bases each). The CDR3 consists of 16 residues. Germline values: CDR1 ENHRY, CDR2 SYGVKD. V was trimmed by 6 bases and J by 5 bases, leaving 19 bases between them.

The DNA for the CDR3 is TGCAGCTTCTCAGGCTCTGGAAACACCATATATTTT. Translating it yields CSFSGSGNTIYF. The chain uses TRBV29-1 and TRBJ1-3; unclear D gene. The germline CDR1 and CDR2 sequences are SQVTM and ANQGSEA. The CDR3 contains 12 residues. V gave up 8 bases and J gave up 0 bases, with 8 bases separating them. The full variable domain, its missing parts supplied by reference TRBV29-1 and TRBJ1-3, is SAVISQKPSRDICQRGTSLTIQCQVDSQVTMMFWYRQQPGQSLTLIATANQGSEATYESGFVIDKFPISRPNLTFSTLTVSNMSPEDSSIYLCSFSGSGNTIYFGEGSWLTVV.

This clone has more than one count but fewer than ten. The chain joins TRBV6-1 to TRBJ1-5, with TRBD1 matching 9 bases. CDR3 length equals 14 residues. V was pared by 7 bases and J by 7 bases, with 8 bases of the junction left unmatched. The germline V gene has CDR1 MNHNS and CDR2 SASEGT. The CDR3 loop is CASTHLGQGQPQHF. In DNA form, the CDR3 reads TGTGCCAGCACACATCTGGGACAGGGCCAGCCCCAGCATTTT.

The sample holds a few counts of this clone. This chain joins TRBV19 and TRBJ2-4, with a tentative D call TRBD2 (6 bases). Trimming shortened V by 6 bases and J by 15 bases, and 18 bases separated the two germline ends. The CDR3 has 12 residues. Germline CDR1 reads LNHDA; CDR2 reads SQIVND (reference sequence). The CDR3, as DNA: TGTGCCAGTAGCACGGGGGACTCCAGCCCGTACTTC. Amino acids: CASSTGDSSPYF.

V usage is TRBV29-1 and J usage is TRBJ1-3; the match to TRBD1 covers 8 bases. V lost 4 bases to trimming and J lost 2 bases; unmatched junction nucleotides: 7. The CDR3 loop spans 15 amino acids. In germline, CDR1 is SQVTM, CDR2 ANQGSEA. The CDR3 is CSVGLPGQAGNTIYF. The CDR3, as DNA: TGCAGCGTTGGCCTCCCGGGACAGGCTGGAAACACCATATATTTT.

This chain joins TRBV5-1 and TRBJ2-2, with 7 bases matching TRBD1. This CDR3 comprises 16 residues. The V and J ends lost 4 bases and 0 bases, in that order; junction bases with no gene match: 6. Germline V gives CDR1 SGHRS, CDR2 YFSETQ. The CDR3 DNA reads TGCGCCAGCAGCCGTGACAGGGTAACGAACACCGGGGAGCTGTTTTTT. Protein: CASSRDRVTNTGELFF.

On this clone: Additional DNA sequences in this sample encode the identical CDR3. As DNA, the CDR3 is TGCAGCGTCGCCGGACGGATGAACACTGAAGCTTTCTTT. The encoded protein is CSVAGRMNTEAFF. V usage is TRBV29-1 and J usage is TRBJ1-1; D call uncertain. CDR1 and CDR2 from the germline V gene are SQVTM and ANQGSEA. The CDR3 is 13 amino acids. The V end lost 6 bases, the J end lost 0 bases, and 11 bases lay between the germline ends.

In this sample, this clone turned up a few times. In nucleotides, the CDR3 is TGTGCCAGCAGCCCTCCCCTAGGGAACACCGGGGAGCTGTTTTTT. It is translated as CASSPPLGNTGELFF. The V and J genes are TRBV14 and TRBJ2-2; D remains ambiguous. The germline V and J ends were trimmed by 4 bases and 1 base, with 10 bases remaining between them. Per germline, CDR1 SGHDN and CDR2 FVKESK. The length of the CDR3 is 15 residues.

The J gene is TRBJ1-2, the V gene TRBV29-1; D is uncertain. The CDR3 consists of 10 residues. V was clipped by 5 bases and J by 5 bases, with 6 bases between them. CDR1 is SQVTM, CDR2 ANQGSEA, per germline. The CDR3 sequence: CSVYAYGYTF. The CDR3 DNA is TGCAGCGTTTACGCGTATGGCTACACCTTC.

The chain has TRBV30 and TRBJ1-6; no reliable D call. The CDR3 consists of 14 residues. Deletions cut 0 bases from V and 10 bases from J, with 13 bases between. CDR1 GTSNPN and CDR2 SVGIG come from the germline V gene (reference sequence). The CDR3 sequence: CAWSVGWDPSPLHF. Here the CDR3 DNA reads TGTGCCTGGAGTGTAGGGTGGGATCCATCACCCCTCCACTTT.

The rearrangement joins TRBV7-2 to TRBJ2-4; maybe TRBD2 (6 bases). Germline CDR1 and CDR2: SGHTA and FQGNSA. V lost 5 bases to trimming and J lost 0 bases, with 11 bases between them. CDR3 length: 15 residues. The CDR3 region is CASSPGEIAKNIQYF. CDR3 in DNA: TGTGCCAGCAGCCCGGGGGAGATAGCCAAAAACATTCAGTACTTC.

The chain combines TRBV5-6 with TRBJ2-7; no clear D. CDR3 length: 13 amino acids. V was shortened by 2 bases and J by 0 bases, with 6 bases between the two germline ends. Germline values: CDR1 SGHDT, CDR2 YYEEEE. The CDR3 reads CASSFPGSYEQYF. In DNA form, the CDR3 reads TGTGCCAGCAGCTTCCCCGGCTCCTACGAGCAGTACTTC.

CDR3 in amino acids: CSVLEGASNQPQHF. DNA of the CDR3: TGCAGCGTTTTGGAAGGGGCTAGCAATCAGCCCCAGCATTTT. The chain employs TRBV29-1 and TRBJ1-5; TRBD1 might be the D (5 bases). Between the trimmed V and J ends, which lost 5 bases and 0 bases, there was a span of 11 bases. The length of the CDR3 is 14 residues. Germline V CDR1 and CDR2: SQVTM, ANQGSEA.